A selection of T cell receptor beta chains follows, all from one sample in a study of cytomegalovirus exposure and HLA in healthy donors. Clones were sequenced by immunoSEQ multiplex PCR, and TCRdb holds only the in-frame ones, with some missing. The sample holds over 50,000 clones; less than 96% are singletons and the top ten take 0.95% to 1.5%. What was sequenced was PBMCs. These receptors all come from a woman aged 18 to 35 in good health and CMV-seronegative. CDR3s include the opening cysteine and the closing phenylalanine or tryptophan. The order of the fields is D gene, clone size, V gene, J gene, CDR3 DNA, CDR3 protein. D genes are given only for firm matches. Rows give clone size only sometimes, using once, few, many, or a class for an expanded clone.

-,-,TRBV30,TRBJ1-5,TGTGCCTGGAGTCTTGTAGGGGGCAATCAGCCCCAGCATTTT,CAWSLVGGNQPQHF
-,-,TRBV7-2,TRBJ2-1,TGTGCCAGCAGCCCCACCCGGGTGGAGTTCTTC,CASSPTRVEFF
TRBD1,-,TRBV5-4,TRBJ2-7,TGTGCCAGCAGCTTGTGGGGACAGGCTGAAACCGAGCAGTACTTC,CASSLWGQAETEQYF
TRBD1,-,TRBV5-1,TRBJ2-7,TGCGCCAGCAGCTTGGCTGGGACAGGGGGCCCCTACGAGCAGTACTTC,CASSLAGTGGPYEQYF
-,-,TRBV28,TRBJ1-1,TGTGCCAGCAGTTTAGGGTGGGCTGCTTTCTTT,CASSLGWAAFF
-,-,TRBV9,TRBJ2-3,TGTGCCAGCAGCGTAGGTGGGGCGAGGACAGATACGCAGTATTTT,CASSVGGARTDTQYF
-,-,TRBV10-3,TRBJ1-1,TGTGCCATCAGTGTTAGGCAGGGGAACACTGAAGCTTTCTTT,CAISVRQGNTEAFF
TRBD1,-,TRBV5-1,TRBJ2-7,TGCGCCAGCAGCTTGCGGGACAGGGTTGGGCAGTACTTC,CASSLRDRVGQYF
-,-,TRBV28,TRBJ1-3,TGTGCCAGCAGTTTATGGAGCGGGGGAGACACCATATATTTT,CASSLWSGGDTIYF
-,-,TRBV7-6,TRBJ1-5,TGTGGCAGCAGCTTAGGGCAGGGCCCCAATCAGCCCCAGCATTTT,CGSSLGQGPNQPQHF
-,-,TRBV11-3,TRBJ2-2,TGTGCCAGCAGCTTAGATAACATTCCCGGGGAGCTGTTTTTT,CASSLDNIPGELFF
-,-,TRBV10-3,TRBJ2-5,TGTGCCATCACCCCCTCCCCGTACCAAGAGACCCAGTACTTC,CAITPSPYQETQYF
-,-,TRBV6-5,TRBJ1-1,TGTGCCAGCAGTTACTGGGCCGGGGACACTGAAGCTTTCTTT,CASSYWAGDTEAFF
-,-,TRBV30,TRBJ2-7,TGTGATAAGCGACTATTTGGGTACGAGCAGTACTTC,CDKRLFGYEQYF
-,-,TRBV6-6,TRBJ1-1,TGTGCCAGCACCCGACAGCCGACCAACACTGAAGCTTTCTTT,CASTRQPTNTEAFF
TRBD1,-,TRBV5-8,TRBJ2-7,TGTGCCAGCAGCTTGGGTACAGGGACAGGGGCCTACGAGCAGTACTTC,CASSLGTGTGAYEQYF
-,-,TRBV6-5,TRBJ1-2,TGTGCCAGCAGCCCCGGGGTCTTCCGGGGCTATGGCTACACCTTC,CASSPGVFRGYGYTF
-,-,TRBV6-6,TRBJ1-2,TGTGCCAGCAGTTATGTCGGGGGGAGCGGCTATGGCTACACCTTC,CASSYVGGSGYGYTF
-,-,TRBV4-3,TRBJ2-3,TGCGCCAGCAGCCAAGATCCGGGGTTGGGGACAGATACGCAGTATTTT,CASSQDPGLGTDTQYF
TRBD1,-,TRBV14,TRBJ2-2,TGTGCCAGCAGCCACCACAGGGGGCCCACCGGGGAGCTGTTTTTT,CASSHHRGPTGELFF
TRBD1,-,TRBV28,TRBJ2-7,TGTGCCAGCAGTCCGCGGACAGGGTTTTACGAGCAGTACTTC,CASSPRTGFYEQYF
TRBD1,-,TRBV4-1,TRBJ2-7,TGCGCCAGCAGCCTGGCAGGGGGCCGGCACGAGCAGTACTTC,CASSLAGGRHEQYF
TRBD2,few,TRBV2,TRBJ2-1,TGTGCCAGCAGTGTGATGGAGGGACTAGCGGGACGGTCCTACAATGAGCAGTTCTTC,CASSVMEGLAGRSYNEQFF
-,-,TRBV5-1,TRBJ2-7,TGCGCCAGCAGCTTGGGCAACACCTACGAGCAGTACTTC,CASSLGNTYEQYF
-,-,TRBV27,TRBJ2-3,TGTGCCAGCAGCCCGGAGGACAGACCAGATACGCAGTATTTT,CASSPEDRPDTQYF
TRBD1,-,TRBV5-5,TRBJ2-7,TGTGCCAGCAGCAGGACAGGGTCGATATCCTACGAGCAGTACTTC,CASSRTGSISYEQYF
-,once,TRBV29-1,TRBJ2-2,TGCAGCGTTGAAAGGGGGGGGCCCACCGGGGAGCTGTTTTTT,CSVERGGPTGELFF
TRBD1,-,TRBV19,TRBJ1-2,TGTGCCAGTAGTCGACCCGACAGGGGGTTTGGCTACACCTTC,CASSRPDRGFGYTF
-,-,TRBV6-5,TRBJ2-3,TGTGCCAGCAGTTACAGTCGGTCCCGCACAGATACGCAGTATTTT,CASSYSRSRTDTQYF
-,-,TRBV10-3,TRBJ2-7,TGTGCCATCAGCCAGAACCGGGTCTCCTACGAGCAGTACTTC,CAISQNRVSYEQYF
-,-,TRBV9,TRBJ2-2,TGTGCCAGCAGCGTAGGACAGCCCACGGCCAACACCGGGGAGCTGTTTTTT,CASSVGQPTANTGELFF
-,-,TRBV4-1,TRBJ2-4,TGCGCCAGCAGCCCCTCCGACCCGCTAGGTTTTGGCATTCAGTACTTC,CASSPSDPLGFGIQYF
TRBD1,-,TRBV18,TRBJ2-2,TGTGCCAGCTCACCGACAGGGGTTAACACCGGGGAGCTGTTTTTT,CASSPTGVNTGELFF
TRBD1,-,TRBV5-1,TRBJ2-7,TGCGCCAGCAGCACCAACAGGGGCAGGTCCTACGAGCAGTACTTC,CASSTNRGRSYEQYF
-,-,TRBV9,TRBJ2-5,TGTGCCAGCAGCGTAGGGGGCGGCCAAGAGACCCAGTACTTC,CASSVGGGQETQYF
TRBD2,-,TRBV29-1,TRBJ2-1,TGCAGCGTTGTGGTTGCGGGGGGCTTTTACAATGAGCAGTTCTTC,CSVVVAGGFYNEQFF
-,-,TRBV15,TRBJ1-6,TGTGCCACCACCCCCCGGGGCTCCTATAATTCACCCCTCCACTTT,CATTPRGSYNSPLHF
TRBD2,-,TRBV7-2,TRBJ2-1,TGTGCCAGCAGCCGGGCTAGCGGGGGGGGGAATGAGCAGTTCTTC,CASSRASGGGNEQFF
-,-,TRBV9,TRBJ2-2,TGTGCCAGCAGCCCCTCGGGGTCCGGGGAGCTGTTTTTT,CASSPSGSGELFF
-,-,TRBV15,TRBJ2-2,TGTGCCACCAGCCCCTTACGGAGGGGCTCCCCCGGGGAGCTGTTTTTT,CATSPLRRGSPGELFF
TRBD1,-,TRBV28,TRBJ1-5,TGTGCCAGCAGTTTGGGGGACAGGGGGCGGCAGCCCCAGCATTTT,CASSLGDRGRQPQHF
-,-,TRBV28,TRBJ2-7,TGTGCCAGCGGGTCGACAGGTAGCTCCTACGAGCAGTACTTC,CASGSTGSSYEQYF
TRBD1,once,TRBV25-1,TRBJ1-5,TGTGCCAGCAGAGGAACAGGGGATGGGGGTCAGCCCCAGCATTTT,CASRGTGDGGQPQHF
-,once,TRBV27,TRBJ2-3,TGTGCCAGCAGTTTATCGTTGGCGGCAAACACAGATACGCAGTATTTT,CASSLSLAANTDTQYF
-,-,TRBV15,TRBJ1-1,TGTGCCACCAGCAGGGCCAACACTGAAGCTTTCTTT,CATSRANTEAFF
TRBD1,-,TRBV28,TRBJ1-4,TGTGCCAGCAGACCAGGGGGCAGGGCTAATGAAAAACTGTTTTTT,CASRPGGRANEKLFF
TRBD1,-,TRBV19,TRBJ1-5,TGTGCCAGTAGTCCAGGGGGCTTTCAGCCCCAGCATTTT,CASSPGGFQPQHF
-,-,TRBV6-1,TRBJ2-1,TGTGCCAGCAGTACCGCCGCCAGCTCCTACAATGAGCAGTTCTTC,CASSTAASSYNEQFF
-,-,TRBV6-6,TRBJ1-1,TGTGCCAGCAGTTACTCTAGGGCGGGGGCGGAAGCTTTCTTT,CASSYSRAGAEAFF
-,-,TRBV7-9,TRBJ1-4,TGTGCCAGCAGCCCAGTCAGGACTGATGAAAAACTGTTTTTT,CASSPVRTDEKLFF
TRBD1,-,TRBV7-9,TRBJ1-2,TGTGCCAGCAGCTTAGGGGGACAGGGGGCGTTTCGGTCATATGGCTACACCTTC,CASSLGGQGAFRSYGYTF
TRBD2,once,TRBV9,TRBJ2-6,TGTGCCAGCAGCGTAGGGGGGGGGACGGCTGGGGCCAACGTCCTGACTTTC,CASSVGGGTAGANVLTF
TRBD1,-,TRBV18,TRBJ1-2,TGTGCCAGCTCACCCCAGGGACAGGGCTATGGCTACACCTTC,CASSPQGQGYGYTF